This T cell receptor beta chain was observed in a study of immune heterogeneity within non-small cell lung tumors. Study context: The tumor set comprised a handful of squamous cell carcinomas and approximately ten non-squamous carcinomas (plus 1 not otherwise specified).

The TCR beta CDR3 region underwent multiplex PCR amplification with 32 V and 13 J primers. TCRdb processed the multiplex PCR reads anew with MiXCR; each CDR3 protein has one entry. The sample includes roughly 10,000 distinct CDR3 sequences, under 25% of them seen just once. Samples each supplied 600 ng of bulk tumor genomic DNA as template. Spaced far apart, several biopsies were taken from each primary tumor during surgery. The cohort was untreated, with newly diagnosed non-small cell lung cancer undergoing curative surgery. The study drew donors from newly diagnosed non-small cell lung cancer patients having surgery with curative intent. This clonotype was observed a few times. Its antigen is not known. Overall study findings and caveats: There were identical dominant CDR3 beta clonotypes recurring across tumor sites within a patient, together with site-unique high-frequency clones.

The germline V and J ends were trimmed by 0 bases and 6 bases, with 12 bases remaining between them. The CDR3 consists of 15 residues. CDR1 and CDR2 from the germline V gene are SGHNT and YENEEA. The specimen sequenced was lung tumor tissue. J is TRBJ2-1 and V is TRBV11-3, with TRBD1 as a possible D gene (5 bases). The source of this sequence is a man in his 60s with non-small cell lung cancer. The CDR3, as DNA: TGTGCCAGCAGCTTAGATATGGGAAGGGGCAATGAGCAGTTCTTC. It yields the protein CASSLDMGRGNEQFF.